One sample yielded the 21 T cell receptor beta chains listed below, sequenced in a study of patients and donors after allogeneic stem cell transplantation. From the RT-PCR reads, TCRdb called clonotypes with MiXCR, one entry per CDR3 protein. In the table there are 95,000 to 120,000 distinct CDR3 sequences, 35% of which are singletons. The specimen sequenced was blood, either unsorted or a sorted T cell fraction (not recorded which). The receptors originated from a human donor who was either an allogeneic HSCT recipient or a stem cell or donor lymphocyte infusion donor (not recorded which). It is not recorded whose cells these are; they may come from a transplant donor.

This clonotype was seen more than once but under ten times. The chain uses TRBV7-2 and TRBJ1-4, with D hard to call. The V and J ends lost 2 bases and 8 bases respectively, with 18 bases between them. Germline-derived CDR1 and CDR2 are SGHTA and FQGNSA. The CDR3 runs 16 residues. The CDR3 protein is CASSLKYRSSGEKLFF. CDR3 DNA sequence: TGTGCCAGCAGCTTAAAGTACCGCTCCTCGGGGGAAAAACTGTTTTTT.

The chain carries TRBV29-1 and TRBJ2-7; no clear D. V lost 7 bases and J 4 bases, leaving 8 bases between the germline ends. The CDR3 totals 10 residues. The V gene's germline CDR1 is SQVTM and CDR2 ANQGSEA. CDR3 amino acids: CSETCYEQYF. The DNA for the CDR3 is TGCAGCGAGACATGTTACGAGCAGTACTTC.

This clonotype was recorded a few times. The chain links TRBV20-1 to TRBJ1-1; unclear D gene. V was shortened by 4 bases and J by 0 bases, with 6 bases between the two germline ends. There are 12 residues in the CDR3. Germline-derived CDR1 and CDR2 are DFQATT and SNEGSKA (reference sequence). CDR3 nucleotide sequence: TGCAGTGCTAAAGGGATGAACACTGAAGCTTTCTTT. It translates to CSAKGMNTEAFF.

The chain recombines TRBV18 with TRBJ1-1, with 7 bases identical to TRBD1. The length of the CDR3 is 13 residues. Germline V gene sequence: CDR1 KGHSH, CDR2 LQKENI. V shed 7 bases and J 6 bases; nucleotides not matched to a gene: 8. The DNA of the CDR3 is TGTGCCAGCTTACAGACAGGGTCTCCTGAAGCTTTCTTT. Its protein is CASLQTGSPEAFF.

The CDR3 coding sequence is TGTGCCAGCAGTTACATTGAAGCTGGGTACAATGAGCAGTTCTTC. Translation gives CASSYIEAGYNEQFF. The chain links TRBV6-5 to TRBJ2-1; D call uncertain. Trimming cost V 2 bases and J 4 bases, with 12 bases left between them. This CDR3 has 15 amino acids. Germline CDR1 is MNHEY and CDR2 is SVGAGI.

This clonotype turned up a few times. Here the CDR3 reads CASSFPRDRNTEAFF. CDR3 sequence (DNA): TGTGCCAGCAGTTTTCCCCGGGACAGGAACACTGAAGCTTTCTTT. This chain uses TRBV12-3 or TRBV12-4 with TRBJ1-1; 7 nucleotides line up with TRBD1. The CDR3 covers 15 residues. The V and J ends lost 3 bases and 1 base, in that order; junction bases with no gene match: 5.

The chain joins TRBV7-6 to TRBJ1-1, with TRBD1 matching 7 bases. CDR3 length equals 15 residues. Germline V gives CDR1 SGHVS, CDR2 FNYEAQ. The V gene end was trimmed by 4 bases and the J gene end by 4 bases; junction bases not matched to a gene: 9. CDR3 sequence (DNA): TGTGCCAGCAGCTCTCTCGACAGGGAAATCACTGAAGCTTTCTTT. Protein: CASSSLDREITEAFF.

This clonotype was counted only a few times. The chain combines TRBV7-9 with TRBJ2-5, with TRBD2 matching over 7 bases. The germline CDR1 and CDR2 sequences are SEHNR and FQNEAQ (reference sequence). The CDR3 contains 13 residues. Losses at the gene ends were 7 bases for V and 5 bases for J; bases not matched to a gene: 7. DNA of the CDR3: TGTGCCAGCACAAGGACACTAGCGGAGACCCAGTACTTC. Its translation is CASTRTLAETQYF.

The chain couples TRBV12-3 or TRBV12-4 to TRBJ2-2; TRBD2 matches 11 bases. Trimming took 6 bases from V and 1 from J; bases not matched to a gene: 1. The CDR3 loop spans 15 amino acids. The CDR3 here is CASRGTSGNTGELFF. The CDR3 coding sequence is TGTGCCAGCAGGGGGACTAGCGGGAACACCGGGGAGCTGTTTTTT.

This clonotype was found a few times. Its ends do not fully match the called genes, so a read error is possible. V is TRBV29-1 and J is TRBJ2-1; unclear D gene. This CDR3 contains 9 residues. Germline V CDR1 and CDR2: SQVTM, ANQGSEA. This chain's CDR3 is CSVEKGTLF. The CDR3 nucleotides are TGCAGCGTTGAAAAAGGCACACTCTTC.

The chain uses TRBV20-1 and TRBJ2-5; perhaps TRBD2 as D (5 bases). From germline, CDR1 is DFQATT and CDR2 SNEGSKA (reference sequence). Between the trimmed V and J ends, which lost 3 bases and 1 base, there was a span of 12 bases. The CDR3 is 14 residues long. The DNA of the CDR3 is TGCAGTGCTAGGGGTAGCGTCACCCAAGAGACCCAGTACTTC. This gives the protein CSARGSVTQETQYF.

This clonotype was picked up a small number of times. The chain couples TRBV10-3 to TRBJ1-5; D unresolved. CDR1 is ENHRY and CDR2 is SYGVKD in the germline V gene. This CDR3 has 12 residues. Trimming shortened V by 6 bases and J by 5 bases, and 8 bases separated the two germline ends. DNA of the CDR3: TGTGCCATCAGCCCGGGAGATCAGCCCCAGCATTTT. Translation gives CAISPGDQPQHF.

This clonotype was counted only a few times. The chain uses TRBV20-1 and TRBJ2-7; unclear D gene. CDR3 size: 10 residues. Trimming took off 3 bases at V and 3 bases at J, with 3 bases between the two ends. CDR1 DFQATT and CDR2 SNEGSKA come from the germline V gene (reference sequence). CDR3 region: CSARGYEQYF. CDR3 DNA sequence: TGCAGTGCTAGGGGCTACGAGCAGTACTTC.

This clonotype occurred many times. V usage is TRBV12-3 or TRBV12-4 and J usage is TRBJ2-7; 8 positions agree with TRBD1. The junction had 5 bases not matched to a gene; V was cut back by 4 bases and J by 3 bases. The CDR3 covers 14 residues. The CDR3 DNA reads TGTGCCAGCAGTTCAGGGGGCGTAGGCTACGAGCAGTACTTC. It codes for CASSSGGVGYEQYF.

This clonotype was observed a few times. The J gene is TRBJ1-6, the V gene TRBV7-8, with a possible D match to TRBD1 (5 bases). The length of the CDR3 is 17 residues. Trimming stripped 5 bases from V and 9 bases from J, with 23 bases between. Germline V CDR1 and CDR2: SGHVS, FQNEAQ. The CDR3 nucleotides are TGTGCCAGCAGCACCTGGCCAACGAGGGGCGCGGGTTCACCCCTCCACTTT. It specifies CASSTWPTRGAGSPLHF.

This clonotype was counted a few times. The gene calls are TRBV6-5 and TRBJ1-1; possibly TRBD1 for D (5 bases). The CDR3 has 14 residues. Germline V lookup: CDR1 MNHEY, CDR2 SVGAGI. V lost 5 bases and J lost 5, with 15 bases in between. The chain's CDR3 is CASSDTLGGTEAFF. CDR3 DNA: TGTGCCAGCAGTGACACACTTGGGGGGACTGAAGCTTTCTTT.

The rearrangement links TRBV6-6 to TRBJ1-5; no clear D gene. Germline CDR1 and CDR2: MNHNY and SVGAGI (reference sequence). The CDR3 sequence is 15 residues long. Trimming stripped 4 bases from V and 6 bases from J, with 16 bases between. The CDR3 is CASSLYSPSAQPQHF. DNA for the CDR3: TGTGCCAGCAGTTTATACTCGCCCAGCGCTCAGCCCCAGCATTTT.

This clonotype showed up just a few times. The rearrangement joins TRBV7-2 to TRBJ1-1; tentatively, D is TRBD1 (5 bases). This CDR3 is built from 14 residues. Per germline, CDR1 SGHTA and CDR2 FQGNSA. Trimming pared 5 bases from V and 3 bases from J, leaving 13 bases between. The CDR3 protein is CASSLRTWDTEAFF. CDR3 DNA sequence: TGTGCCAGCAGCCTACGGACATGGGACACTGAAGCTTTCTTT.

CDR3 nucleotide sequence: TGTGCCAGCAGCCCAGAAGGGTGGACCGGGGAGCTGTTTTTT. This translates into CASSPEGWTGELFF. The chain recombines TRBV7-2 with TRBJ2-2, with unresolved D. This CDR3 has 14 amino acids. V was clipped by 5 bases and J by 5 bases, with 12 bases between them. The germline CDR1 and CDR2 sequences are SGHTA and FQGNSA.

The CDR3 sequence: CASSLRTFLLNEQFF. CDR3 DNA sequence: TGTGCCAGCAGCTTGAGGACTTTCCTCCTCAATGAGCAGTTCTTC. This chain uses TRBV5-5 with TRBJ2-1; the D gene is possibly TRBD2 (5 bases). V was shortened by 1 base and J by 6 bases, with 14 bases between the two germline ends. Germline V gene lookup returns CDR1 SGHKS and CDR2 YYEKEE (reference sequence). This CDR3 has 15 amino acids.

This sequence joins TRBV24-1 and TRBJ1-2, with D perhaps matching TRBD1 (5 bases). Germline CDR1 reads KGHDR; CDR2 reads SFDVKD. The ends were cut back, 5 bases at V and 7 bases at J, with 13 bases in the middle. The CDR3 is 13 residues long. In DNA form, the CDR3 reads TGTGCCACCAGTGCGACGGGACCAGGTGGCTACACCTTC. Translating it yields CATSATGPGGYTF.